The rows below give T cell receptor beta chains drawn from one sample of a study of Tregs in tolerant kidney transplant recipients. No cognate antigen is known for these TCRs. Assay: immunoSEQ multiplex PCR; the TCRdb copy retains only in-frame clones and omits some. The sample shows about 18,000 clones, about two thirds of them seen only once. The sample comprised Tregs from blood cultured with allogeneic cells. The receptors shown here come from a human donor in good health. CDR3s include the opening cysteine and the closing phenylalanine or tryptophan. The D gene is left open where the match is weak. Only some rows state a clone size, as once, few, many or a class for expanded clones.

DNA: TGTGCCAGTAGCCGGACCGCAAGCGGGAGGGCGAACACCGCCTTGGACGAGCAGTACTTC
CDR3: CASSRTASGRANTALDEQYF
V: TRBV19
size: -
J: TRBJ2-7
D: TRBD2

DNA: TGTGCCAGCAGCTTAGGGGCATCCGGGCACACCTTC
CDR3: CASSLGASGHTF
V: TRBV7-8
size: -
J: TRBJ1-2
D: -

DNA: TGTGCCAGCACCCTGTTCAGCGGGGGCCCCCAAGAGACCCAGTACTTC
CDR3: CASTLFSGGPQETQYF
V: TRBV7-2
size: few
J: TRBJ2-5
D: TRBD2

DNA: TGCAGCGTTGAAGATGTCGGCACTGAAGCTTTCTTT
CDR3: CSVEDVGTEAFF
V: TRBV29-1
size: -
J: TRBJ1-1
D: -

DNA: TGTGCCAGCACCAGCCGACCGTTTCTTTACAATGAGCAGTTCTTC
CDR3: CASTSRPFLYNEQFF
V: TRBV5-5
size: -
J: TRBJ2-1
D: -

DNA: TGCGCCAGCAGCTTCCCACGGGGGGGAGAGACCCAGTACTTC
CDR3: CASSFPRGGETQYF
V: TRBV5-1
size: -
J: TRBJ2-5
D: TRBD2

DNA: TGTGCCAGCAGCCAAGAGACCTACTATGGCTACACCTTC
CDR3: CASSQETYYGYTF
V: TRBV4-2
size: medium-sized
J: TRBJ1-2
D: -

DNA: TGTGCCAGCAGTGAAGACGCTAACTATGGCTACACCTTC
CDR3: CASSEDANYGYTF
V: TRBV6-1
size: -
J: TRBJ1-2
D: -

DNA: TGCGCCAGCAGCTCTACAGGGTCGAGAACTGAAGCTTTCTTT
CDR3: CASSSTGSRTEAFF
V: TRBV5-1
size: -
J: TRBJ1-1
D: -

DNA: TGCAGTGGGATGGGTCGGGAGACCCAGTACTTC
CDR3: CSGMGRETQYF
V: TRBV20-1
size: -
J: TRBJ2-5
D: -

DNA: TGCAGCGTTGGAGGTCCTACCGGGGCAGATACGCAGTATTTT
CDR3: CSVGGPTGADTQYF
V: TRBV29-1
size: -
J: TRBJ2-3
D: -

DNA: TGTGCCAGCAGCACGGGACTAGCGGGAAACACCGGGGAGCTGTTTTTT
CDR3: CASSTGLAGNTGELFF
V: TRBV11-2
size: -
J: TRBJ2-2
D: TRBD2

DNA: TGTGCCAGCAGTGTGACCTGGACAGGGGAGCTGTTTTTT
CDR3: CASSVTWTGELFF
V: TRBV6-5
size: few
J: TRBJ2-2
D: -

DNA: TGTGCCAGCAGCCCCACACCTAGGACTAGCCATCCAACCCAGTACTTC
CDR3: CASSPTPRTSHPTQYF
V: TRBV7-6
size: once
J: TRBJ2-5
D: TRBD2

DNA: TGTGCCACCAGCAGAGATCCCCAGGGCAAACGGCCCCAGCATTTT
CDR3: CATSRDPQGKRPQHF
V: TRBV15
size: few
J: TRBJ1-5
D: -

DNA: TGTGCCAGCAGCTTATTCGGGGCGGGAGGGGAGGAGACCCAGTACTTC
CDR3: CASSLFGAGGEETQYF
V: TRBV11-2
size: -
J: TRBJ2-5
D: TRBD2

DNA: TGTGCCATCAGTGGGACAGGGGTTGACTATGGCTACACCTTC
CDR3: CAISGTGVDYGYTF
V: TRBV6-5
size: -
J: TRBJ1-2
D: TRBD1

DNA: TGTGCCAGCAGTTCGACAGGGGGTTACGAGCAGTACTTC
CDR3: CASSSTGGYEQYF
V: TRBV6-5
size: -
J: TRBJ2-7
D: TRBD1

DNA: TGTGCCAGCATCGGGGATCGCACAGATACGCAGTATTTT
CDR3: CASIGDRTDTQYF
V: TRBV2
size: few
J: TRBJ2-3
D: -

DNA: TGTGCCAGCGCGGGGGAATGGGCGGGTCGGACCGGGGAGCTGTTTTTT
CDR3: CASAGEWAGRTGELFF
V: TRBV11-3
size: -
J: TRBJ2-2
D: TRBD2

DNA: TGCAGCGTTGAATTAGCGGGAGGGCCCTACGAGCAGTACTTC
CDR3: CSVELAGGPYEQYF
V: TRBV29-1
size: -
J: TRBJ2-7
D: TRBD2

DNA: TGTGCCAGCAGCCCCGAAGCAGGACGAACAGATACGCAGTATTTT
CDR3: CASSPEAGRTDTQYF
V: TRBV7-2
size: few
J: TRBJ2-3
D: -

DNA: TGCGCCAGCAGCTTGTCCACTAGGGTGGCTGAAGCTTTCTTT
CDR3: CASSLSTRVAEAFF
V: TRBV5-1
size: -
J: TRBJ1-1
D: -

DNA: TGTGCCAGCAGTGATCGACTAGCGGGATATACGCAGTATTTT
CDR3: CASSDRLAGYTQYF
V: TRBV2
size: few
J: TRBJ2-3
D: TRBD2

DNA: TGTGCCAGCAGCTTAGACTTCGGACAGGGTCCGCAGTATTTT
CDR3: CASSLDFGQGPQYF
V: TRBV7-3
size: few
J: TRBJ2-3
D: TRBD1

DNA: TGTGCCAGCAGCTCACTAGGTTCCCGAACGCAGTATTTT
CDR3: CASSSLGSRTQYF
V: TRBV7-2
size: once
J: TRBJ2-3
D: -

DNA: TGCGCCAGCAGCCAAGATTATGTAAACACCATATATTTT
CDR3: CASSQDYVNTIYF
V: TRBV4-3
size: -
J: TRBJ1-3
D: -

DNA: TGCGCCAGCAGCACGACAGGGCGGGGAAGAGAGACCCAGTACTTC
CDR3: CASSTTGRGRETQYF
V: TRBV5-1
size: -
J: TRBJ2-5
D: -

DNA: TGTGCCAGCTCAAGGTACAGGGGTCGACGGACTGAAGCTTTCTTT
CDR3: CASSRYRGRRTEAFF
V: TRBV18
size: few
J: TRBJ1-1
D: TRBD1

DNA: TGTGCCAGCAGCTTGACAGGGGTGGCCGGGGAGCTGTTTTTT
CDR3: CASSLTGVAGELFF
V: TRBV11-3
size: once
J: TRBJ2-2
D: TRBD1

DNA: TGTGCCAGCAGCTTGGGTCAGGGTCTAAGAGATACGCAGTATTTT
CDR3: CASSLGQGLRDTQYF
V: TRBV5-6
size: -
J: TRBJ2-3
D: -

DNA: TGTGCCATCAGTGGTACGGGGAGTAGGGTTCAAGAGACCCAGTACTTC
CDR3: CAISGTGSRVQETQYF
V: TRBV10-3
size: few
J: TRBJ2-5
D: -

DNA: TGCGCCAGCAGCCCCCCCCGCGGGACCGCTATGGGCTATGGCTACACCTTC
CDR3: CASSPPRGTAMGYGYTF
V: TRBV4-1
size: few
J: TRBJ1-2
D: -

DNA: TGTGCCAGCAGCTCCGCGGGGAGCCCCACAGATACGCAGTATTTT
CDR3: CASSSAGSPTDTQYF
V: TRBV5-4
size: -
J: TRBJ2-3
D: -

DNA: TGTGCCAGTAGTATTTTGAGACCCATGAACACTGAAGCTTTCTTT
CDR3: CASSILRPMNTEAFF
V: TRBV19
size: medium-sized
J: TRBJ1-1
D: -